This T cell receptor beta chain was captured by sequencing in a study of T cells after yellow fever vaccination (dated by TCRdb to between 2017 and 2020). In terms of the full investigation: The SMART-Seq v4 Ultra Low Input RNA kit was used to prepare libraries from fractions with low cell numbers. To track T-cell clones before and after primary and booster YFV17D yellow fever vaccination, bulk TCR alpha and beta repertoires were sequenced longitudinally. Two healthy male donors, one aged 18 to 29 and one aged 30 to 40 years, made up the cohort. Blood was drawn at multiple timepoints before and after primary and secondary immunization, with bulk PBMC replicates and cell subsets isolated.

The intended sense of this specimen's treatment or condition label: live attenuated yellow fever vaccine strain. At each blood-draw timepoint, two biological replicates of bulk PBMCs were obtained. A standard Ficoll-Paque protocol was used to isolate PBMCs from peripheral blood. TriZol was used to extract RNA from bulk PBMCs, from CD4 and CD8 fractions, and from dextramer-positive and dextramer-negative fractions. Trimming at the junction amounts to 5 bases on V and 2 bases on J, and the germline ends lie 11 bases apart. The CDR3 goes from the cysteine to the phenylalanine over 14 residues. Here the CDR3 DNA is all that survives: 42 bases in frame from base 1. In this sample, this clonotype turned up many times. Its recognized antigen is unknown. No much larger clonotype is one base removed from it; base qualities were not supplied. The full study reports these points: Most clones expanded after primary vaccination were re-detected after the booster (around 96% of CD4 and about 88% of CD8), suggesting broad memory maintenance. A small share of clonotypes was detected in both CD4 and CD8 compartments, with the overlap likely arising from convergent recombination. Compared with the primary T-cell response, the secondary T-cell response was weaker but faster, peaking on day 5 rather than day 15. Only a couple of donors were included in the study, so the extent to which the findings can be generalized is limited. FACS-sorted repertoires could contain abundant contaminating clonotypes from the bulk population, so computational filtering was required.

Sequencing instrument: Illumina NovaSeq 6000. Synthesis of TCR cDNA relied on 5'RACE template switching, a step that introduced a universal primer site along with unique molecular identifiers. Priming for cDNA synthesis came from both the TCR alpha and TCR beta constant segments. Library amplification involved two PCR steps, and the second step added sample barcodes and sequencing adapters. Libraries were sequenced on Illumina HiSeq 2500 (2x100 bp) or NovaSeq (2x150 bp). Processing in the source paper ran as follows. Reads were demultiplexed and collapsed into UMI consensus sequences with MIGEC, and V(D)J alignment was performed with MiXCR. Clonotypes responding to the vaccine were identified with edgeR on replicate PBMC samples, with the criteria of FDR below 0.01 and a log2 fold change above 5 up to day 15. Each bulk clonotype received a CD4 or CD8 identity based on whether the sequenced CD4 or CD8 repertoire contained that clonotype at higher abundance. The public reads were quality trimmed at Q25 with fastp and then assembled into clones with MiXCR by TCRdb, keeping productive beta chains. For every CDR3 protein sequence, its rows merge into one entry that carries the most common genes and DNA. These V and J calls rely on TCRdb rather than the paper's analysis. Present in this sample are a few hundred thousand distinct CDR3 sequences, roughly 4.3% of which were seen just once. The ten top clones hold approximately 23% of the sample.

In this chain, TRBV12-3 or TRBV12-4 is recombined with TRBJ2-3, and TRBD2 may be the D gene, going by 5 matching bases. Specimen: PBMCs, collected 5 days after the yellow fever booster vaccination. This clonotype was obtained from a young man who received the YFV17D yellow fever vaccine. Read as DNA, the sequence is TGTGCCAGCAGTCAAGACTATAACACAGATACGCAGTATTTT. Translated, it reads CASSQDYNTDTQYF.